This T cell receptor (beta chain) came from a study of T cell responses to AZD1222 COVID-19 vaccine. Some clones are missing from TCRdb's copy, which holds only in-frame ones; the method was immunoSEQ multiplex PCR. The sample has 110,000 or so clones; more than 80% are singletons. Germline trimming cut 2 bases from V and 0 bases from J; bases unmatched to any gene: 6. Germline CDR1 is MGHRA and CDR2 is YSYEKL. This CDR3 contains 18 residues. A note on this clone: What it binds is not known.

Study-level results: There were mostly white British donors and more females than males, and clonal diversity was possibly underestimated.

This sequence joins TRBV4-1 and TRBJ2-5; TRBD2 aligns across 13 bases. This TCR derives from an adult who received the MenACWY meningococcal vaccine as a control. The material sequenced was peripheral blood, taken 28 days after the second dose of the MenACWY control vaccine. CDR3 protein: CASSQTSGGARYQETQYF. Written as DNA, the CDR3 is TGCGCCAGCAGCCAAACTAGCGGGGGGGCTCGGTACCAAGAGACCCAGTACTTC.